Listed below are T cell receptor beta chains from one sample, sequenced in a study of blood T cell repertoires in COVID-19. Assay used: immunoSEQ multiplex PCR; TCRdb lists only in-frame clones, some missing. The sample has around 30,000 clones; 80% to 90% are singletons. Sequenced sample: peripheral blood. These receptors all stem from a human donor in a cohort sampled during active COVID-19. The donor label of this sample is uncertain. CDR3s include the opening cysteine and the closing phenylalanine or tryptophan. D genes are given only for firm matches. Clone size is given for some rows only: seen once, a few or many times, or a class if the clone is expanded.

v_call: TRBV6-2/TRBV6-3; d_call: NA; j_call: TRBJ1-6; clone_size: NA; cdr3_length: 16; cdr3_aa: CASSYSGLENNSPLHF; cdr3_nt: TGTGCCAGCAGTTACTCGGGCCTTGAAAACAATTCACCCCTCCACTTT
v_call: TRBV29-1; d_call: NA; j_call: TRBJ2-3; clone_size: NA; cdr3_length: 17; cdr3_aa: CSVELVGRRVRTDTQYF; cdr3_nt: TGCAGCGTTGAGTTGGTCGGTCGGCGGGTGCGCACAGATACGCAGTATTTT
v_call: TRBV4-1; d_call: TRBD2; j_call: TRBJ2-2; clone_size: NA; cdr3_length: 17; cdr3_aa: CASSWGGLAGESGELFF; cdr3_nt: TGCGCCAGCAGCTGGGGGGGGCTAGCGGGTGAATCCGGGGAGCTGTTTTTT
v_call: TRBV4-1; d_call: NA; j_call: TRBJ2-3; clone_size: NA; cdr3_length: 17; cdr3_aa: CASSHPVGKLPGDTQYF; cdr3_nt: TGCGCCAGCAGCCACCCCGTTGGAAAGCTACCGGGGGATACGCAGTATTTT
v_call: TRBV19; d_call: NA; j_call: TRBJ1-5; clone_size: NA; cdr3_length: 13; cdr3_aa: CATRQNFNQPQHF; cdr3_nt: TGTGCCACCAGACAGAACTTTAATCAGCCCCAGCATTTT
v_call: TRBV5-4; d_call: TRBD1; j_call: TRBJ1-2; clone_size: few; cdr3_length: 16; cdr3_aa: CASSLGTGIANYGYTF; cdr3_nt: TGTGCCAGCAGCTTGGGGACAGGAATCGCTAACTATGGCTACACCTTC
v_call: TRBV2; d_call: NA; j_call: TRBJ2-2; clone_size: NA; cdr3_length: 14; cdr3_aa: CASTRGSTTGELFF; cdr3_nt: TGTGCCAGCACGAGGGGGAGTACCACCGGGGAGCTGTTTTTT
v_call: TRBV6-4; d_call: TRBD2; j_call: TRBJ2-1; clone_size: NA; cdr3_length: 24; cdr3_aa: CASRDADGFRGTSGGISSYNEQFF; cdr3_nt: TGTGCCAGCAGGGACGCGGACGGCTTTAGAGGGACTAGCGGGGGGATTAGCTCCTACAATGAGCAGTTCTTC
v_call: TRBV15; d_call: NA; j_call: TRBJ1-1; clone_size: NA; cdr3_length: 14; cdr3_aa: CATSRGGVNTEAFF; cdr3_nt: TGTGCCACCAGCAGGGGAGGGGTGAACACTGAAGCTTTCTTT
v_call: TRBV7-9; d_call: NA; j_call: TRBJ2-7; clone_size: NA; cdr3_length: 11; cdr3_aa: CASSFHYEQYF; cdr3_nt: TGTGCCAGCAGCTTTCACTACGAGCAGTACTTC
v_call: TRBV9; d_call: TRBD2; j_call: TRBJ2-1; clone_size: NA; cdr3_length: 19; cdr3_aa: CASSVRGASGGARYNEQFF; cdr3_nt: TGTGCCAGCAGCGTAAGGGGTGCTAGCGGGGGGGCCCGCTACAATGAGCAGTTCTTC
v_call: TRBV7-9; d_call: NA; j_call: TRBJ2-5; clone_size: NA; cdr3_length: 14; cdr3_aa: CASSLTRSEDTQYF; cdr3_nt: TGTGCCAGCAGCTTAACTAGGTCGGAGGATACCCAGTACTTC
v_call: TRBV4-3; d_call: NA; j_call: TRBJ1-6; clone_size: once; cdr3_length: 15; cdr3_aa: CASSQVTGTNSPLHF; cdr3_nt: TGCGCCAGCAGCCAGGTTACAGGGACTAATTCACCCCTCCACTTT
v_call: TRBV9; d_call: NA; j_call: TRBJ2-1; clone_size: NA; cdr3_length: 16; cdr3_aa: CASSGSGSSGYNEQFF; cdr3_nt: TGTGCCAGCAGTGGCTCCGGGTCCTCGGGTTACAATGAGCAGTTCTTC
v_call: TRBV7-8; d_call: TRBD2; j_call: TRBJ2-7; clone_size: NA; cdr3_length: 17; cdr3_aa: CASSLAMSGGLSYEQYF; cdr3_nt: TGTGCCAGCAGCTTAGCGATGAGCGGGGGGCTCTCCTACGAGCAGTACTTC
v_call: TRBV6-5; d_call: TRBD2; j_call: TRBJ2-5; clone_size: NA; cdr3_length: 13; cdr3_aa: CASSQGLALAQYF; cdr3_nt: TGTGCCAGCAGTCAGGGACTAGCGTTGGCCCAGTACTTC
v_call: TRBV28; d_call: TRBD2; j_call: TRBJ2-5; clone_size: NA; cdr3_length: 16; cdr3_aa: CASSSPGTSGGETQYF; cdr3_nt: TGTGCCAGCAGTTCCCCCGGGACTAGCGGCGGCGAGACCCAGTACTTC
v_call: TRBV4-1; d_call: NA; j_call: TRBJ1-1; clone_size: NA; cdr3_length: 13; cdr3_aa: CASSPLETGGYFF; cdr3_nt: TGCGCCAGCAGCCCCTTGGAAACGGGGGGGTATTTCTTT
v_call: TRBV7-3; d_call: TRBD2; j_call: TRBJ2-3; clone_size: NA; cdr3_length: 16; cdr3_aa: CASSYFSGGRTDTQYF; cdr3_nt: TGTGCCAGCAGCTACTTTAGCGGGGGCCGCACAGATACGCAGTATTTT
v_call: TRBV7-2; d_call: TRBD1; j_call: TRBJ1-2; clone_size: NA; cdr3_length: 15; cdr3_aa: CASRVTGGVLEGYTF; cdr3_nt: TGTGCCAGCAGAGTTACAGGGGGGGTTTTAGAGGGCTACACCTTC
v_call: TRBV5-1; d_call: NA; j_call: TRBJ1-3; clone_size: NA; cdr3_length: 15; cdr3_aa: CASSLDRVLGNTIYF; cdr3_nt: TGCGCCAGCAGCTTGGACAGGGTATTAGGAAACACCATATATTTT
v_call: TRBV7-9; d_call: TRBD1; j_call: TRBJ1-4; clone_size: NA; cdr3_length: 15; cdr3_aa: CASSYGDRAYEKLFF; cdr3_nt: TGTGCCAGCAGCTATGGGGACAGGGCTTATGAAAAACTGTTTTTT
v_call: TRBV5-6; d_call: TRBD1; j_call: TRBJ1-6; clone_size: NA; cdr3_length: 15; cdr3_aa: CASREQGSGNSPLHF; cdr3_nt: TGTGCCAGCAGAGAACAGGGGAGCGGGAATTCACCCCTCCACTTT
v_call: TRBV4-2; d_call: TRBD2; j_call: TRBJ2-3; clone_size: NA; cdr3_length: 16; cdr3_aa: CASSQEGLAGTDTQYF; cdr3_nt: TGTGCCAGCAGCCAAGAGGGACTAGCGGGCACAGATACGCAGTATTTT
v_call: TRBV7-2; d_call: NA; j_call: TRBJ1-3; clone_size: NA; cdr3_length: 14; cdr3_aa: CASSPDTSGNTIYF; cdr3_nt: TGTGCCAGCAGCCCTGACACATCTGGAAACACCATATATTTT
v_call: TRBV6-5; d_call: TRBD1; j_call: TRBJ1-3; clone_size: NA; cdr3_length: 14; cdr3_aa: CASSPRDRGDTIYF; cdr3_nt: TGTGCCAGCAGTCCGAGGGACAGGGGAGACACCATATATTTT
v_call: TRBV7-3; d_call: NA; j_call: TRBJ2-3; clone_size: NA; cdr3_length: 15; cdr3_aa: CASSSTGVGTDTQYF; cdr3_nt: TGTGCCAGCAGCTCTACCGGGGTGGGCACAGATACGCAGTATTTT
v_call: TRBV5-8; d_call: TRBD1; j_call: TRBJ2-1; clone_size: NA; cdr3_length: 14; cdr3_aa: CASSSWDRHNEQFF; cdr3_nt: TGTGCCAGCAGCTCATGGGACAGGCACAATGAGCAGTTCTTC
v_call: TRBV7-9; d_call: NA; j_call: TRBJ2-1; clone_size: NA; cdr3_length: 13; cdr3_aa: CASSTQGWDEQFF; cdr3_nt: TGTGCCAGCAGCACACAGGGTTGGGATGAGCAGTTCTTC
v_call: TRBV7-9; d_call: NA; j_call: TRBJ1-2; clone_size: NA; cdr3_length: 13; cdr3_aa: CASSSRGGNGYTF; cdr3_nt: TGTGCCAGCAGCTCGAGGGGGGGAAACGGCTACACCTTC
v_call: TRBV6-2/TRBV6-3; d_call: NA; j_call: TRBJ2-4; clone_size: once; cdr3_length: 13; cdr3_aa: CASSYNRVNIQYF; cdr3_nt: TGTGCCAGCAGTTACAACAGGGTAAACATTCAGTACTTC
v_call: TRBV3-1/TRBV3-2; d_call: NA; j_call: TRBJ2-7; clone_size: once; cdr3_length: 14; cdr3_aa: CASSQTGSRGEQYF; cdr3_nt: TGTGCCAGCAGCCAGACCGGGTCCCGGGGCGAGCAGTACTTC
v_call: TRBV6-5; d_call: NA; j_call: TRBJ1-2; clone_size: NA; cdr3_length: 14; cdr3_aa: CASSYSGGRGGYTF; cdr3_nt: TGTGCCAGCAGTTACTCAGGGGGGAGGGGTGGCTACACCTTC
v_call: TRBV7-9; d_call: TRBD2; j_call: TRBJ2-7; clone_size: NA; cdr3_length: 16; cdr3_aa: CASSWQAAGVSYEQYF; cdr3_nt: TGTGCCAGCAGCTGGCAAGCAGCGGGGGTTTCCTACGAGCAGTACTTC
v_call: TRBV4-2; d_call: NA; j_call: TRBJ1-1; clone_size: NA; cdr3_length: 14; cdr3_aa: CASSPGQQNTEAFF; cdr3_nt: TGTGCCAGCAGCCCCGGACAGCAGAACACTGAAGCTTTCTTT